Presented here are 23 T cell receptor beta chains from one specimen sequenced in a study of beta chain features in type 1 diabetes. Study-wide results and limits: Within each of all four CD4+ subsets, Type 1 diabetes patients had TCRB CDR3s that were moderately but significantly shorter.

The antigens for these receptors are not known. Expressed TCRB transcripts were sequenced because the isolated RNA had all been reverse transcribed beforehand. Method: immunoSEQ multiplex PCR; TCRdb's copy keeps in-frame clones and lacks some. This table holds a few hundred thousand clones, around an eighth found once. Sequences were obtained from naive CD4+ T cells from blood. These receptors all stem from a man under 40 with type 1 diabetes.

This clone was seen a handful of times. The chain has TRBV19 and TRBJ2-1, with TRBD1 identical over 8 bases. Germline V CDR1 and CDR2: LNHDA, SQIVND (reference sequence). V trimming: 5 bases; J trimming: 3 bases; junction bases outside the gene matches: 9. The CDR3 runs 16 residues. CDR3 sequence reads: CASSPSPGTGYNEQFF. CDR3 DNA sequence: TGTGCCAGTAGTCCAAGTCCCGGGACAGGCTACAATGAGCAGTTCTTC.

This clone has just a few counts. The chain joins TRBV28 to TRBJ2-5; D gene uncertain. Trimming shortened V by 10 bases and J by 5 bases, and 20 bases separated the two germline ends. Germline CDR1 and CDR2: MDHEN and SYDVKM. This CDR3 contains 14 residues. In DNA, the CDR3 is TGTGCCACCTCGACTCCGACGGTACGGGAGACCCAGTACTTC. This gives the protein CATSTPTVRETQYF.

This chain connects TRBV19 to TRBJ1-1, with D possibly matching TRBD1 (5 bases). The V gene lost 6 bases and the J gene lost 1 base, with 18 bases spanning the gap. Germline CDR1 reads LNHDA; CDR2 reads SQIVND (reference sequence). The CDR3 consists of 16 residues. The CDR3 here is CASRQGIGLGNTEAFF. The CDR3, as DNA: TGTGCCAGTAGGCAGGGAATCGGGCTGGGGAACACTGAAGCTTTCTTT.

The table lists this clone with a few counts. The rearrangement uses TRBV19 and TRBJ2-4, with TRBD1 as a possible D gene (6 bases). CDR3 size: 14 residues. V shed 6 bases and J shed 3 bases, with 12 bases lying between them. Germline V gives CDR1 LNHDA, CDR2 SQIVND (reference sequence). The CDR3 DNA reads as TGTGCCAGTAGCGGCAGGGGTTACAAAAACATTCAGTACTTC. Its translation: CASSGRGYKNIQYF.

DNA for the CDR3: TGTGCCAGCAGCGTAGTCGAGGGGACTAGCGCGTCCGGAGGAAATGAGCAGTTCTTC. Its translation is CASSVVEGTSASGGNEQFF. The rearrangement links TRBV9 to TRBJ2-1, with 10 bases that match TRBD2. The germline V gene has CDR1 SGDLS and CDR2 YYNGEE. V lost 0 bases to trimming and J lost 7 bases; unmatched junction nucleotides: 16. CDR3 size: 19 residues.

This sequence joins TRBV30 and TRBJ2-3; D perhaps matches TRBD1 (6 bases). The CDR3 has 14 amino acids. The germline V gene has CDR1 GTSNPN and CDR2 SVGIG (reference sequence). V shed 2 bases and J shed 1 base, with 10 bases lying between them. As DNA, the CDR3 is TGTGCCTGGAGTCCGGCAGGGGGCACAGATACGCAGTATTTT. It translates to CAWSPAGGTDTQYF.

This CDR3 is CASSQGGLRERTYEQYF. DNA for the CDR3: TGTGCCAGCAGCCAGGGGGGGCTGAGGGAGAGGACTTACGAGCAGTACTTC. This chain connects TRBV4-2 to TRBJ2-7, with D possibly matching TRBD2 (7 bases). Deletions cut 3 bases from V and 4 bases from J, with 22 bases between. Germline loops: CDR1 LGHNA, CDR2 YNFKEQ. The CDR3 length is 17 residues.

The V and J genes are TRBV2 and TRBJ2-5, with a possible D match to TRBD2 (6 bases). The V gene's germline CDR1 is SNHLY and CDR2 FYNNEI. CDR3 length: 14 residues. Deletions cut 3 bases from V and 1 base from J, with 9 bases between. DNA of the CDR3: TGTGCCAGCAGTGATCAGCGGGTCCAAGAGACCCAGTACTTC. Protein: CASSDQRVQETQYF.

This clone was picked up one time. A read error may account for a junction end that differs from germline. The genes are TRBV7-7 and TRBJ2-7; D gene ambiguous. The germline V gene encodes CDR1 SSHAT and CDR2 FNYEAQ (reference sequence). CDR3 length: 15 residues. CDR3 coding DNA: TGTGCTAGCAGCTTACGCGCGGATGGCGGCTACGAGCAGTACTTC. Protein sequence: CASSLRADGGYEQYF.

This clone appeared a few times. This chain joins TRBV15 and TRBJ1-4; D is unclear. The V gene's germline CDR1 is LNHNV and CDR2 YYDKDF (reference sequence). Trimming left V 5 bases short and J 2 bases short, with 15 bases between. The CDR3 has 16 amino acids. The CDR3 region is CATSADSRGTNEKLFF. CDR3 nucleotide sequence: TGTGCCACCAGCGCCGACTCTCGAGGCACTAATGAAAAACTGTTTTTT.

The J gene is TRBJ2-2, the V gene TRBV6-5; 8 nucleotides line up with TRBD2. The CDR3 is made up of 14 amino acids. The J segment lost 7 bases and the V segment lost 7 bases, leaving 8 bases of the junction unmatched. CDR1 is MNHEY and CDR2 is SVGAGI in the germline V gene. CDR3 in amino acids: CASKPPGGSGELFF. DNA for the CDR3: TGTGCCAGCAAACCGCCGGGGGGGAGCGGGGAGCTGTTTTTT.

CDR3 protein: CASSLDPGVNEQYF. Here the CDR3 DNA reads TGCGCCAGCAGCTTGGATCCGGGAGTGAACGAGCAGTACTTC. The chain carries TRBV5-1 and TRBJ2-7; possibly TRBD2 for D (6 bases). In germline, CDR1 is SGHRS, CDR2 YFSETQ. The CDR3 consists of 14 residues. Trimming took off 0 bases at V and 5 bases at J, with 12 bases between the two ends.

This sequence joins TRBV5-1 and TRBJ2-1; 12 bases agree with TRBD2. Trimming at V came to 4 bases and at J to 6 bases, leaving 8 bases not matched to a gene. This CDR3 comprises 16 residues. Germline loops: CDR1 SGHRS, CDR2 YFSETQ. The CDR3 DNA is TGCGCCAGCAGCCCCTTGGCTAGCGGGAGGGCCAATGAGCAGTTCTTC. It specifies CASSPLASGRANEQFF.

The chain combines TRBV15 with TRBJ2-7; 8 bases line up with TRBD1. The CDR3 extends over 16 amino acids. V lost 0 bases and J lost 7; bases outside the gene matches: 11. CDR1 is LNHNV and CDR2 is YYDKDF in the germline V gene (reference sequence). This CDR3 is CATSRDWGTGLQEQYF. CDR3 DNA sequence: TGTGCCACCAGCAGAGATTGGGGGACAGGACTTCAGGAGCAGTACTTC. The full variable domain, its missing parts supplied by reference TRBV15 and TRBJ2-7, is DAMVIQNPRYQVTQFGKPVTLSCSQTLNHNVMYWYQQKSSQAPKLLFHYYDKDFNNEADTPDNFQSRRPNTSFCFLDIRSPGLGDTAMYLCATSRDWGTGLQEQYFGPGTRLTVT.

This chain uses TRBV20-1 with TRBJ2-1, with D maybe TRBD2 (5 bases). This CDR3 comprises 10 residues. V lost 8 bases, J lost 8 bases, and 10 bases lay in between. In germline, CDR1 is DFQATT, CDR2 SNEGSKA (reference sequence). Written as DNA, the CDR3 is TGCAGTAGCGGCCCACATGAGCAGTTCTTC. Translating it yields CSSGPHEQFF.

V and J are TRBV7-2 and TRBJ2-2; TRBD2 matches 11 bases. The CDR3 is 16 amino acids. The V segment lost 4 bases and the J segment 1 base; nucleotides outside the gene matches: 2. CDR1 SGHTA and CDR2 FQGNSA come from the germline V gene. The CDR3 bases are TGTGCCAGCAGCTCGGGACTAGCGGAGAACACCGGGGAGCTGTTTTTT. Translating gives CASSSGLAENTGELFF. The full variable domain, with the rest looked up from reference TRBV7-2 and TRBJ2-2, is GAGVSQSPSNKVTEKGKDVELRCDPISGHTALYWYRQSLGQGLEFLIYFQGNSAPDKSGLPSDRFSAERTGGSVSTLTIQRTQQEDSAVYLCASSSGLAENTGELFFGEGSRLTVL.

This clone has just a few counts. This rearrangement joins TRBV7-2 to TRBJ1-5, with TRBD1 as a possible D gene (6 bases). V was clipped by 3 bases and J by 7 bases, with 16 bases between them. The CDR3 consists of 15 residues. CDR1 is SGHTA, CDR2 FQGNSA, per germline. CDR3 in DNA: TGTGCCAGCAGCTTGGAGTCAGGGGTATCACAGCCCCAGCATTTT. This gives the protein CASSLESGVSQPQHF.

The chain recombines TRBV5-5 with TRBJ1-5; 12 bases align to TRBD1. In germline, CDR1 is SGHKS, CDR2 YYEKEE (reference sequence). After removal of 4 bases from V and 4 bases from J, the junction contained 9 bases not matched to a gene. This CDR3 has 17 residues. Here the CDR3 DNA reads TGTGCCAGCAGCATCGGGACAGGGGGCCCCAAGAATCAGCCCCAGCATTTT. Residues: CASSIGTGGPKNQPQHF. Drawing the rest from reference TRBV5-5 and TRBJ1-5, the complete variable domain is DAGVTQSPTHLIKTRGQQVTLRCSPISGHKSVSWYQQVLGQGPQFIFQYYEKEERGRGNFPDRFSARQFPNYSSELNVNALLLGDSALYLCASSIGTGGPKNQPQHFGDGTRLSIL.

The chain has TRBV19 and TRBJ1-5; D gene ambiguous. Trimming left V 5 bases short and J 4 bases short, with 9 bases between. The germline V gene has CDR1 LNHDA and CDR2 SQIVND (reference sequence). CDR3 length: 13 amino acids. The CDR3: CASSGVFNQPQHF. For the CDR3, the DNA is TGTGCCAGTAGTGGAGTGTTTAATCAGCCCCAGCATTTT.

The CDR3 spells CASSYSYGANVLTF. CDR3 sequence (DNA): TGTGCCAGTAGCTACTCTTATGGGGCCAACGTCCTGACTTTC. The chain uses TRBV19 and TRBJ2-6; D unresolved. The CDR3 loop spans 14 amino acids. Germline V gene sequence: CDR1 LNHDA, CDR2 SQIVND (reference sequence). Trimming took off 6 bases at V and 3 bases at J, with 9 bases between the two ends.

In the case of this clone: Other DNA sequences in this specimen translate into the identical CDR3. The chain carries TRBV28 and TRBJ2-7; 9 bases line up with TRBD1. The CDR3 covers 14 residues. Germline values: CDR1 MDHEN, CDR2 SYDVKM. The junction had 8 bases not matched to a gene; V was cut back by 4 bases and J by 7 bases. This CDR3 reads CASSSRQGVSEQYF. The CDR3 DNA is TGTGCCAGCAGTTCTCGACAGGGGGTTTCGGAGCAGTACTTC.

As for this clone: One junction end disagrees with the germline gene, perhaps due to a read error. The chain has TRBV7-9 and TRBJ2-1; D uncertain. This CDR3 spans 10 amino acids. Germline V gene sequence: CDR1 SEHNR, CDR2 FQNEAQ (reference sequence). DNA for the CDR3: TGTGCCAGCAGCGACTTCGATGTTATCTTC. Translating gives CASSDFDVIF.

This clone was recorded a few times. J is TRBJ1-5 and V is TRBV5-1; 8 nucleotides line up with TRBD1. V lost 4 bases and J lost 4; bases outside the gene matches: 4. Germline CDR1 is SGHRS and CDR2 is YFSETQ. This CDR3 contains 14 residues. CDR3 protein: CASSDTGGNQPQHF. The CDR3 coding sequence is TGCGCCAGCAGCGATACAGGGGGAAATCAGCCCCAGCATTTT.